The next 22 T cell receptor beta chains were all read from a single sample in a study of cytomegalovirus exposure and HLA in healthy donors. The PCR was carried out with 60 Vbeta primers and 13 Jbeta primers. TCRdb's table, derived via immunoSEQ multiplex PCR, lists solely in-frame clones and lacks some. The sample contains 30,000 to 40,000 clones, approximately 80% of which appear only once. Input material: PBMCs. The receptors derive from a male donor in good health and CMV-seronegative.

This rearrangement joins TRBV4-2 to TRBJ1-1; the match to TRBD1 covers 10 bases. Trimming removed 8 bases from V and 1 base from J; junction bases left unmatched: 10. There are 16 residues in the CDR3. Germline loops: CDR1 LGHNA, CDR2 YNFKEQ. The chain's CDR3 is CASEIQWTGGNTEAFF. As DNA, the CDR3 is TGTGCCAGCGAGATACAATGGACAGGGGGGAACACTGAAGCTTTCTTT.

The rearrangement links TRBV6-1 to TRBJ2-2; 10 bases fit TRBD1. The V gene end was trimmed by 3 bases and the J gene end by 6 bases; junction bases not matched to a gene: 1. This CDR3 spans 14 amino acids. Germline CDR1 MNHNS, CDR2 SASEGT. The CDR3 region has the DNA TGTGCCAGCAGTGATGGGACAGGGGCCGGGGAGCTGTTTTTT. Translating it yields CASSDGTGAGELFF.

The chain has TRBV30 and TRBJ2-4; D is unclear. V shed 1 base and J shed 1 base, with 5 bases lying between them. Germline V gene data show CDR1 as GTSNPN and CDR2 as SVGIG (reference sequence). This CDR3 region has 13 residues. The CDR3 is CAWSDGAKNIQYF. Written as DNA, the CDR3 is TGTGCCTGGAGTGACGGGGCCAAAAACATTCAGTACTTC.

The gene calls are TRBV29-1 and TRBJ1-1; 8 nucleotides align to TRBD1. CDR3 length equals 13 residues. After removal of 4 bases from V and 6 bases from J, the junction contained 7 bases not matched to a gene. Per the germline V gene, CDR1 is SQVTM and CDR2 is ANQGSEA. The CDR3 protein is CSVGGQGAAEAFF. The DNA for the CDR3 is TGCAGCGTTGGAGGTCAGGGGGCGGCTGAAGCTTTCTTT.

The V and J genes are TRBV4-1 and TRBJ1-1, with D possibly matching TRBD1 (5 bases). Germline lookup yields CDR1 MGHRA and CDR2 YSYEKL. Trimming took off 2 bases at V and 2 bases at J, with 15 bases between the two ends. This CDR3 has 16 residues. CDR3 in DNA: TGCGCCAGCAGCCAACCAAGGACACCGGTTAACACTGAAGCTTTCTTT. It yields the protein CASSQPRTPVNTEAFF.

The chain links TRBV5-1 to TRBJ1-2; D is unresolved. Germline V CDR1 and CDR2: SGHRS, YFSETQ. The CDR3 has 14 amino acids. Deletions cut 2 bases from V and 1 base from J, with 9 bases between. The CDR3 loop is CASSFSFFNYGYTF. The CDR3, as DNA: TGCGCCAGCAGCTTTAGCTTTTTTAACTATGGCTACACCTTC.

This chain links TRBV5-1 with TRBJ2-5; possible D gene TRBD1, 6 bases. Germline CDR1 SGHRS, CDR2 YFSETQ. The CDR3 covers 12 residues. The ends were cut back, 5 bases at V and 3 bases at J, with 8 bases in the middle. In DNA, the CDR3 is TGCGCCAGCAGGCCAGGGGAAGAGACCCAGTACTTC. It is translated as CASRPGEETQYF.

This clone appeared once. The V and J genes are TRBV19 and TRBJ1-1; 8 nucleotides align to TRBD1. The V gene end was trimmed by 5 bases and the J gene end by 1 base; junction bases not matched to a gene: 6. This CDR3 is built from 15 residues. The V gene's germline CDR1 is LNHDA and CDR2 SQIVND (reference sequence). The DNA for the CDR3 is TGTGCCAGTAGTGACCGACAGGGGCCGAACACTGAAGCTTTCTTT. Translation: CASSDRQGPNTEAFF.

The chain is built from TRBV28 and TRBJ1-2; TRBD1 aligns across 9 bases. The CDR3 has 14 residues. In germline, CDR1 is MDHEN, CDR2 SYDVKM. V was pared by 5 bases and J by 8 bases, with 9 bases of the junction left unmatched. The CDR3 loop is CASSVLQGAEGYTF. The CDR3 region has the DNA TGTGCCAGCAGTGTTCTACAGGGGGCGGAAGGCTACACCTTC.

V is TRBV6-1 and J is TRBJ1-3, with TRBD1 matching 9 bases. The V and J ends lost 1 base and 11 bases, in that order; junction bases with no gene match: 9. Per the germline V gene, CDR1 is MNHNS and CDR2 is SASEGT. The CDR3 consists of 15 residues. The CDR3: CASSEGTGTGTAIYF. The DNA of the CDR3 is TGTGCCAGCAGTGAAGGAACCGGGACAGGGACGGCCATATATTTT.

Only one count was recorded for this clone. The gene calls are TRBV4-2 and TRBJ1-2; D remains unclear. Trimming stripped 0 bases from V and 8 bases from J, with 7 bases between. The V gene's germline CDR1 is LGHNA and CDR2 YNFKEQ. The CDR3 is 12 amino acids. The CDR3 DNA sequence: TGTGCCAGCAGCCAAGATCGCCGGGGCTACACCTTC. Translation: CASSQDRRGYTF.

The genes are TRBV25-1 and TRBJ2-1; 7 bases map to TRBD2. There are 16 residues in the CDR3. The V gene end was trimmed by 1 base and the J gene end by 0 bases; junction bases not matched to a gene: 3. The germline V gene has CDR1 MGHDK and CDR2 SYGVNS. The DNA for the CDR3 is TGTGCCAGCAGTGAATCAGCGGGGAGCTCCTACAATGAGCAGTTCTTC. Translation gives CASSESAGSSYNEQFF.

The chain combines TRBV7-9 with TRBJ2-7; tentatively, D is TRBD1 (6 bases). Trimming shortened V by 5 bases and J by 4 bases, and 15 bases separated the two germline ends. This CDR3 region has 14 residues. The V gene's germline CDR1 is SEHNR and CDR2 FQNEAQ (reference sequence). The CDR3 DNA follows: TGTGCCAGCAGCGGACAGACAACAATTTACGAGCAGTACTTC. Its protein is CASSGQTTIYEQYF. Drawing the rest from reference TRBV7-9 and TRBJ2-7, the complete variable domain is DTGVSQNPRHKITKRGQNVTFRCDPISEHNRLYWYRQTLGQGPEFLTYFQNEAQLEKSRLLSDRFSAERPKGSFSTLEIQRTEQGDSAMYLCASSGQTTIYEQYFGPGTRLTVT.

The gene calls are TRBV18 and TRBJ2-5; a possible D gene is TRBD1 (6 bases). Trimming removed 2 bases from V and 0 bases from J, with 7 bases in between. This CDR3 comprises 14 residues. Germline CDR1 KGHSH, CDR2 LQKENI. CDR3 amino acids: CASSPTGHQETQYF. The CDR3 bases are TGTGCCAGCTCACCAACAGGGCACCAAGAGACCCAGTACTTC.

The gene calls are TRBV5-1 and TRBJ2-3; TRBD1 might be the D (8 bases). The CDR3 runs 16 residues. Trimming pared 3 bases from V and 1 base from J, leaving 15 bases between. Germline loops: CDR1 SGHRS, CDR2 YFSETQ. CDR3 DNA sequence: TGCGCCAGCAGCTCCTCGGGGGGACAGGGCACAGATACGCAGTATTTT. Its protein product is CASSSSGGQGTDTQYF.

V gene TRBV9 combines with J gene TRBJ2-2; a weak D match, TRBD2 (5 bases). Germline V gene data show CDR1 as SGDLS and CDR2 as YYNGEE. Trimming took off 2 bases at V and 3 bases at J, with 14 bases between the two ends. This CDR3 is 16 amino acids long. CDR3 nucleotide sequence: TGTGCCAGCAGCGTTCTCGGGGTCTGGGACACCGGGGAGCTGTTTTTT. Its translation: CASSVLGVWDTGELFF.

CDR3 protein: CASAEGQGNTIYF. The CDR3 nucleotides are TGCGCCAGCGCCGAGGGACAGGGAAACACCATATATTTT. The chain joins TRBV5-1 to TRBJ1-3, with TRBD1 matching 7 bases. This CDR3 contains 13 residues. Germline values: CDR1 SGHRS, CDR2 YFSETQ. V shed 7 bases and J 4 bases; nucleotides not matched to a gene: 5.

The chain couples TRBV6-5 to TRBJ1-2; TRBD1 matches 11 bases. This CDR3 is 13 amino acids long. V was pared by 7 bases and J by 8 bases, with 6 bases of the junction left unmatched. The germline V gene has CDR1 MNHEY and CDR2 SVGAGI. CDR3 residues: CASTRTGGGGYTF. The CDR3 DNA follows: TGTGCCAGCACCCGGACAGGGGGCGGGGGCTACACCTTC.

V and J are TRBV15 and TRBJ2-3; TRBD1 might be the D (5 bases). V was pared by 0 bases and J by 0 bases, with 7 bases between. The CDR3 is 15 residues long. From germline, CDR1 is LNHNV and CDR2 YYDKDF (reference sequence). The DNA of the CDR3 is TGTGCCACCAGCAGAGATGGGGCTAGCACAGATACGCAGTATTTT. Translated, it gives CATSRDGASTDTQYF.

The CDR3: CASSVGGEQFF. CDR3 DNA: TGTGCCAGCAGTGTCGGGGGTGAGCAGTTCTTC. The rearrangement joins TRBV6-5 to TRBJ2-1, with a tentative D call TRBD2 (6 bases). CDR1 and CDR2 (germline): MNHEY, SVGAGI. V lost 5 bases to trimming and J lost 9 bases, with 8 bases between them. This CDR3 is built from 11 residues.

The sample holds a few counts of this clone. The chain is built from TRBV27 and TRBJ2-2; D is unresolved. This CDR3 has 11 residues. V shed 8 bases and J shed 5 bases, with 6 bases lying between them. Germline lookup yields CDR1 MNHEY and CDR2 SMNVEV (reference sequence). The CDR3 DNA is TGTGCCAGCTTGAGTACCGGGGAGCTGTTTTTT. Translated, it gives CASLSTGELFF.

This chain uses TRBV5-1 with TRBJ1-4; no reliable D call. The V gene lost 0 bases and the J gene lost 4 bases, with 7 bases spanning the gap. Germline CDR1 is SGHRS and CDR2 is YFSETQ. The CDR3 consists of 14 residues. CDR3 coding DNA: TGCGCCAGCAGCTTGGGATCGGTTAATGAAAAACTGTTTTTT. This translates into CASSLGSVNEKLFF. Looking up the rest from reference TRBV5-1 and TRBJ1-4 gives the full variable domain: KAGVTQTPRYLIKTRGQQVTLSCSPISGHRSVSWYQQTPGQGLQFLFEYFSETQRNKGNFPGRFSGRQFSNSRSEMNVSTLELGDSALYLCASSLGSVNEKLFFGSGTQLSVL.